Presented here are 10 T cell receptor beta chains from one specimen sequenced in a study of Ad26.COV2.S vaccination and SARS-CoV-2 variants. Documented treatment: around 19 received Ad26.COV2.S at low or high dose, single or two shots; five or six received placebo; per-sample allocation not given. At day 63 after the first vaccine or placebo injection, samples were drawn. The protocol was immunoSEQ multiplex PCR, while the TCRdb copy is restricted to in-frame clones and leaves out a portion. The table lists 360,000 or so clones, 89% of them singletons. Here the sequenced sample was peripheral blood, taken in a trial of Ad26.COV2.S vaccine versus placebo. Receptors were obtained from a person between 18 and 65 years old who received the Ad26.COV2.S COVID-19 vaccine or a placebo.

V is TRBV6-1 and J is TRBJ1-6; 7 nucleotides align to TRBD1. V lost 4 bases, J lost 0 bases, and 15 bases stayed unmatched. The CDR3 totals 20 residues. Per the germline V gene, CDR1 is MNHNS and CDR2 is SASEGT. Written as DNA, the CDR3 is TGTGCCAGCAGTGTCCCCCTGAGGACAGGCGTAAGCTCCTATAATTCACCCCTCCACTTT. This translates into CASSVPLRTGVSSYNSPLHF.

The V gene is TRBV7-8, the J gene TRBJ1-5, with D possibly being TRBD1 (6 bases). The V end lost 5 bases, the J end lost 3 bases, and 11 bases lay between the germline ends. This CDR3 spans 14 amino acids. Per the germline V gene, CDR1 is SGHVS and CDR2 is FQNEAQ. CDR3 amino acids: CASSPRDTNQPQHF. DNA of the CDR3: TGTGCCAGCAGCCCACGGGACACCAATCAGCCCCAGCATTTT.

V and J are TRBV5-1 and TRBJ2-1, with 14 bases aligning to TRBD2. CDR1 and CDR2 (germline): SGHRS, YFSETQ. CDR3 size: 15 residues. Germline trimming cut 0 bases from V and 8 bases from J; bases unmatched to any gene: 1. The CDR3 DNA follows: TGCGCCAGCAGCTTGGGGGGACTAGCGGGAGATGAGCAGTTCTTC. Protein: CASSLGGLAGDEQFF.

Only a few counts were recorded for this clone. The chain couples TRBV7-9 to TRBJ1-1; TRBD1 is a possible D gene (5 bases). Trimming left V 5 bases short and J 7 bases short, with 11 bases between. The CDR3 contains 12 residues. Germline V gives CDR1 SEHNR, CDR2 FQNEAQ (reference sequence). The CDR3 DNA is TGTGCCAGCAGCCCTACGACAGATGAAGCTTTCTTT. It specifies CASSPTTDEAFF.

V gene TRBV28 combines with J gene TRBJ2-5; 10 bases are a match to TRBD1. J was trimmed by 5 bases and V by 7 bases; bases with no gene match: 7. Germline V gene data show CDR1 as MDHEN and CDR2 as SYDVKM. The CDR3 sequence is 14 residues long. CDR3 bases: TGTGCCAGCACGACCCCGGGACAGGGGGAGACCCAGTACTTC. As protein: CASTTPGQGETQYF.

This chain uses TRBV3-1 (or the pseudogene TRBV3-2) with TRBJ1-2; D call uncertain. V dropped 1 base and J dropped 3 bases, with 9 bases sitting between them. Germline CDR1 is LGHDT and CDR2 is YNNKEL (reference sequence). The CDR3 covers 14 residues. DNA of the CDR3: TGTGCCAGCAGCCAAGGGGAGGCCTACTATGGCTACACCTTC. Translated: CASSQGEAYYGYTF.

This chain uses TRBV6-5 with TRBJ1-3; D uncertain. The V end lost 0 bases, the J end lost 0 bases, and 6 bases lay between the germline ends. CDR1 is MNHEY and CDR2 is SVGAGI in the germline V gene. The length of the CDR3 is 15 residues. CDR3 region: CASSYSRISGNTIYF. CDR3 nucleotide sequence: TGTGCCAGCAGTTACTCGCGGATCTCTGGAAACACCATATATTTT.

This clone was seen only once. CDR3 bases: TGCGCCAGCAGCCCCGCGGAGGGCCTGCTCCAAGAGACCCAGTACTTC. Translating it yields CASSPAEGLLQETQYF. The chain carries TRBV4-1 and TRBJ2-5, with D perhaps TRBD2 (6 bases). Germline assignment: CDR1 MGHRA and CDR2 YSYEKL. Deletions cut 4 bases from V and 1 base from J, with 16 bases between. The CDR3 extends over 16 amino acids.

The CDR3: CASRGWTENTEAFF. The CDR3, as DNA: TGTGCCAGCAGGGGGTGGACAGAGAACACTGAAGCTTTCTTT. V usage is TRBV28 and J usage is TRBJ1-1; possibly TRBD1 for D (6 bases). The CDR3 has 14 residues. CDR1 MDHEN and CDR2 SYDVKM come from the germline V gene. Trimming left V 6 bases short and J 1 base short, with 12 bases between. Variable domain in full (rest from reference TRBV28 and TRBJ1-1): DVKVTQSSRYLVKRTGEKVFLECVQDMDHENMFWYRQDPGLGLRLIYFSYDVKMKEKGDIPEGYSVSREKKERFSLILESASTNQTSMYLCASRGWTENTEAFFGQGTRLTVV.

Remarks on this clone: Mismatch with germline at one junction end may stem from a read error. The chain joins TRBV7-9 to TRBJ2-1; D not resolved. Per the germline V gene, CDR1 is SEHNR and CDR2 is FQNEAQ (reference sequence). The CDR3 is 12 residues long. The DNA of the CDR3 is TGTGCCAGCAGCTTAGTGAGGCCAGACCCACTCTTC. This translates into CASSLVRPDPLF.